The present T cell receptor (beta chain) was sequenced within a study of T cell clones after liver transplantation. Broader study findings: Donor-reactive sequences fell more than third party-reactive ones, suggesting partial deletion. Graft donor-reactive T cells may have migrated into the graft rather than being deleted. A significant post-transplant drop in circulating graft-donor-reactive CD4 TCRbeta sequences occurred in most of the 8 subjects.

Data came from immunoSEQ multiplex PCR; TCRdb stores just in-frame clones and leaves some out. The repertoire includes 80,000 or so clones, over 80% of them detected once, and approximately 0.45% sits in the top ten. This clone was seen just once. Antigen unknown. This CDR3 contains 14 residues. The V segment lost 1 base and the J segment 2 bases; nucleotides outside the gene matches: 2. CDR1 MDHEN and CDR2 SYDVKM come from the germline V gene. This TCR was recovered from a human patient who received a liver transplant. A subset of T cells may come from the graft donor. The chain has TRBV28 and TRBJ2-7; TRBD2 agrees at 7 bases. This specimen consisted of CD4+ T cells from blood, obtained approximately 3.5 years after liver transplant. CDR3 protein: CASSLFSGPYEQYF. The CDR3 DNA is TGTGCCAGCAGTTTATTTAGCGGGCCCTACGAGCAGTACTTC.